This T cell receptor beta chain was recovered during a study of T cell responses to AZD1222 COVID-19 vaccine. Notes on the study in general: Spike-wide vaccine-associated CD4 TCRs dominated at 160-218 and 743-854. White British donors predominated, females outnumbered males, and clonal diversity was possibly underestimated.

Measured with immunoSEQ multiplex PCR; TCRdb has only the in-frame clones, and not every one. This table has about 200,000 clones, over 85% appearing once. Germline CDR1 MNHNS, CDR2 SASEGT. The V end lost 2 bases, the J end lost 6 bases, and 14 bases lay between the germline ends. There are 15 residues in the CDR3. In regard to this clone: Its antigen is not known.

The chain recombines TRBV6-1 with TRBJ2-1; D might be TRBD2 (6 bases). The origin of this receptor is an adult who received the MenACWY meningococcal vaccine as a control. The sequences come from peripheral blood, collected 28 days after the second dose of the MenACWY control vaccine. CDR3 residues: CASSENRGGGNEQFF. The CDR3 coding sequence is TGTGCCAGCAGTGAAAACCGGGGAGGCGGCAATGAGCAGTTCTTC.